The sequence of this T cell receptor beta chain was determined in a study of blood T cell repertoires in COVID-19. Study background: Sources were T cells, B-cell-depleted T cells, or PBMCs; the material itself was cDNA or gDNA.

CDR1 is LNHNV and CDR2 is YYDKDF in the germline V gene (reference sequence). The V end lost 0 bases, the J end lost 0 bases, and 12 bases lay between the germline ends. CDR3 length: 17 amino acids. The sample holds a few counts of this clone. In the original processing: Reference gene primer amplification gave estimated nucleated cell counts. Data came from immunoSEQ multiplex PCR; TCRdb stores just in-frame clones and leaves some out. The V and J calls and clone size were taken over from that table, and D and trimming were inferred from the DNA. The sample consists of some 100,000 clones, around 79% of them appearing once.

The sequencing input was peripheral blood. The source is a man aged 50 to 60 with acute or convalescent COVID-19. The chain carries TRBV15 and TRBJ1-5; D unresolved. The CDR3 loop is CATSRDPGTVSNQPQHF. CDR3 in DNA: TGTGCCACCAGCAGAGATCCAGGCACCGTTAGCAATCAGCCCCAGCATTTT.